These 8 T cell receptor beta chains were all obtained from the same sample, sequenced in a study of cytomegalovirus exposure and HLA in healthy donors. The PCR ran on 60 Vbeta and 13 Jbeta primers. The data were produced by immunoSEQ multiplex PCR, yet TCRdb's version contains in-frame clones alone and is incomplete. The data hold roughly 160,000 clones, with 70% to 90% observed a single time. Material for sequencing was PBMCs. These receptors originate from a woman aged 25 to 39 in good health and CMV-seronegative.

The chain is built from TRBV5-1 and TRBJ2-5; 9 nucleotides line up with TRBD2. Near its end, the DNA agrees better with TRBJ2-7, so the J call may be wrong. The CDR3 has 17 residues. Germline values: CDR1 SGHRS, CDR2 YFSETQ. The CDR3 spells CASSLDAAGGQMDEQYF. The DNA for the CDR3 is TGCGCCAGCAGCTTGGATGCGGCGGGGGGGCAGATGGACGAGCAGTACTTC.

This chain links TRBV27 with TRBJ2-2; D is possibly TRBD2 (6 bases). The CDR3 runs to 17 residues. Between the trimmed V and J ends, which lost 5 bases and 1 base, there was a span of 17 bases. CDR1 is MNHEY, CDR2 SMNVEV, per germline (reference sequence). CDR3 loop: CASSKVYGSVNTGELFF. In DNA, the CDR3 is TGTGCCAGCAGTAAAGTATACGGGAGCGTGAACACCGGGGAGCTGTTTTTT.

This clone was seen only once. This chain links TRBV6-1 with TRBJ1-2; unclear D gene. The CDR3 runs 13 residues. CDR1 MNHNS and CDR2 SASEGT come from the germline V gene. Trimming removed 4 bases at V and 4 bases at J, with 10 bases between. CDR3 amino acids: CASSGAGSYGYTF. The CDR3 nucleotides read TGTGCCAGCAGTGGAGCCGGGTCCTATGGCTACACCTTC.

This clone was observed a single time. This rearrangement joins TRBV4-1 to TRBJ2-7; D is perhaps TRBD2 (7 bases). The V gene lost 0 bases and the J gene lost 4 bases, with 13 bases spanning the gap. CDR1 is MGHRA and CDR2 is YSYEKL in the germline V gene. This CDR3 region has 15 residues. This CDR3 reads CASSQDTGRVYEQYF. The CDR3 DNA reads as TGCGCCAGCAGCCAAGATACAGGGAGGGTATACGAGCAGTACTTC.

The genes are TRBV5-4 and TRBJ2-3; D ambiguous. Trimming took 4 bases from V and 0 from J, leaving 21 bases between them. There are 18 residues in the CDR3. Germline V gene sequence: CDR1 SGHNT, CDR2 YYREEE (reference sequence). The CDR3 sequence is CASSPTIPSGASTDTQYF. For the CDR3, the DNA is TGTGCCAGCAGCCCAACGATCCCTTCCGGAGCTAGCACAGATACGCAGTATTTT.

This clone was detected only once. The chain links TRBV9 to TRBJ2-7; a weak D match, TRBD2 (6 bases). Trimming stripped 0 bases from V and 4 bases from J, with 11 bases between. This CDR3 spans 14 amino acids. Germline-derived CDR1 and CDR2 are SGDLS and YYNGEE. CDR3 region: CASSVAEGMYEQYF. The DNA of the CDR3 is TGTGCCAGCAGCGTAGCGGAGGGTATGTACGAGCAGTACTTC.

This clone was seen a handful of times. This chain connects TRBV6-6 to TRBJ2-3; 9 bases align to TRBD1. Germline assignment: CDR1 MNHNY and CDR2 SVGAGI (reference sequence). CDR3 size: 14 residues. The V segment lost 10 bases and the J segment 2 bases; nucleotides outside the gene matches: 7. CDR3 protein: CATTDRGVTDTQYF. The CDR3 DNA is TGTGCCACCACGGACAGGGGAGTCACAGATACGCAGTATTTT.

The V call is TRBV19, the J call TRBJ2-1; D unresolved. This CDR3 region has 15 residues. Trimming shortened V by 0 bases and J by 2 bases, and 8 bases separated the two germline ends. The germline CDR1 and CDR2 sequences are LNHDA and SQIVND (reference sequence). This CDR3 is CASSIDWSTYNEQFF. In DNA, the CDR3 is TGTGCCAGTAGTATAGATTGGAGTACCTACAATGAGCAGTTCTTC.